This T cell receptor (beta chain) was identified in a study of blood T cell repertoires in COVID-19. Study as a whole: COVID-19 samples collected from the United States, Italy and Spain covered acute and convalescent phases.

Cohorts were assigned according to the clinical history that participants reported. Germline assignment: CDR1 LGHDT and CDR2 YNNKEL (reference sequence). The CDR3 totals 17 residues. Trimming took 2 bases from V and 0 from J, leaving 15 bases between them. Original methodology: Cell counts per sample came from amplifying reference gene primers. Clones were sequenced by immunoSEQ multiplex PCR, and TCRdb holds only the in-frame ones, with some missing. The D gene and trimming were derived from the DNA, and the V and J assignments and clone size from that table. The table includes some 220,000 clones, roughly 80% detected once.

This clonotype was sampled from a woman aged 40 to 50 with acute COVID-19. Sequenced material: PBMCs or T cells enriched from blood (not recorded which). The genes are TRBV3-1 (or the pseudogene TRBV3-2) and TRBJ2-3; D gene ambiguous. The CDR3 DNA is TGTGCCAGCAGCCAACCCCAAGACATTACTAGCACAGATACGCAGTATTTT. Its protein is CASSQPQDITSTDTQYF.